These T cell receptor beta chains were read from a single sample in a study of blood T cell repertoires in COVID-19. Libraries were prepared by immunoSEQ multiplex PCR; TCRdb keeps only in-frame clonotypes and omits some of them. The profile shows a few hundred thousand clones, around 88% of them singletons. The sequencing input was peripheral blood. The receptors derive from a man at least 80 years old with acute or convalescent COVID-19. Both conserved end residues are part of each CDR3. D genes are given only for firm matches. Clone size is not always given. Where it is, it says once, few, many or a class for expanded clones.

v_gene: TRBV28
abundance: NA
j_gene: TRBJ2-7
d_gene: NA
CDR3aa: CASSIGGGYHEQYF
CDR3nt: TGTGCCAGCAGCATAGGGGGGGGTTACCACGAGCAGTACTTC

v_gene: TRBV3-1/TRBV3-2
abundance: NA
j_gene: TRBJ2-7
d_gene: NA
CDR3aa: CASSQTLLGQRLSYEQYF
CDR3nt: TGTGCCAGCAGCCAAACCCTACTAGGGCAGCGGCTGAGCTACGAGCAGTACTTC

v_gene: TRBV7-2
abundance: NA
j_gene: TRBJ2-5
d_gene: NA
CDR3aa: CASSLLVRETQYF
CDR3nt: TGTGCCAGCAGCTTATTAGTACGAGAGACCCAGTACTTC

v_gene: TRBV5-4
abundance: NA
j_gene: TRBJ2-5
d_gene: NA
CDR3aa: CASSLDPGATVETQYF
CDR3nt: TGTGCCAGCAGCTTGGATCCAGGGGCTACGGTAGAGACCCAGTACTTC

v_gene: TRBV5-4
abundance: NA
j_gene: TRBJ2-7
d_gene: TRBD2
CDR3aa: CASSLQTSGAYEQYF
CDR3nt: TGTGCCAGCAGCTTGCAAACTAGCGGGGCTTACGAGCAGTACTTC

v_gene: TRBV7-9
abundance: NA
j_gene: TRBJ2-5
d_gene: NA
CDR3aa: CASSLGTVQETQYF
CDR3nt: TGTGCCAGCAGCTTAGGGACAGTGCAAGAGACCCAGTACTTC

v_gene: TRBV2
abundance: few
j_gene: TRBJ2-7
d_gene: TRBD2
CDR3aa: CASSVAGGSYEQYF
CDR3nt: TGTGCCAGCAGTGTAGCGGGAGGCTCCTACGAGCAGTACTTC

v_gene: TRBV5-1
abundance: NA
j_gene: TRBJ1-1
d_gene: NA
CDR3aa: CASSLGGVDTEAFF
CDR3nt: TGCGCCAGCAGCTTGGGCGGGGTAGACACTGAAGCTTTCTTT

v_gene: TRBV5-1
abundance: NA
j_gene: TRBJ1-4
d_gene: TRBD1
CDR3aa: CASSLLPAGGTNEKLFF
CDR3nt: TGCGCCAGCAGCTTACTTCCCGCAGGGGGCACCAATGAAAAACTGTTTTTT

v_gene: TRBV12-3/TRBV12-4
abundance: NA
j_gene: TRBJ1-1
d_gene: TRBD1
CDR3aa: CASSYQGVGEAFF
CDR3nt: TGTGCCAGCAGTTATCAGGGGGTGGGGGAAGCTTTCTTT

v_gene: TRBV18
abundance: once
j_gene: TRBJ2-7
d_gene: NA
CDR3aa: CASSLQKGDEQYF
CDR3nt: TGTGCCAGCTCACTCCAAAAGGGGGACGAGCAGTACTTC

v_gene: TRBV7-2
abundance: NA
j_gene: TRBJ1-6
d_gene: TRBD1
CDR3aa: CASSLSTGGYYNSPLHF
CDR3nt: TGTGCCAGCAGCTTATCAACAGGGGGGTACTATAATTCACCCCTCCACTTT

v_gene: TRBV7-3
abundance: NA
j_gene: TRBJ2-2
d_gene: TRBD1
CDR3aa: CASSLTTGVDAGELFF
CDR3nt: TGTGCCAGCAGCTTAACTACAGGGGTAGATGCGGGGGAGCTGTTTTTT

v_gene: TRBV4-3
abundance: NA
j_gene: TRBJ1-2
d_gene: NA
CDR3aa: CASSQGGDYGYTF
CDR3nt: TGCGCCAGCAGCCAGGGAGGGGACTATGGCTACACCTTC

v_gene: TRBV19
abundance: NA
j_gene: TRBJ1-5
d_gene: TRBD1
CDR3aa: CASKVGTGGQPQHF
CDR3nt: TGTGCCAGTAAAGTCGGGACAGGGGGTCAGCCCCAGCATTTT

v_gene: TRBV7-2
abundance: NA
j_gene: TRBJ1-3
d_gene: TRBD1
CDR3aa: CASSHGGQGNTIYF
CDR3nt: TGTGCCAGCAGCCATGGGGGACAGGGAAACACCATATATTTT

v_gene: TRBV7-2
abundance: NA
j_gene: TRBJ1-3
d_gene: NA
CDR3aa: CASSPNFGTSGNTIYF
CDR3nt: TGTGCCAGCAGCCCGAATTTCGGGACATCAGGAAACACCATATATTTT

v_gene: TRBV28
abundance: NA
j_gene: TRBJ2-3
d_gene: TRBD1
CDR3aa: CASSLRTGTKFYTQYF
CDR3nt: TGTGCCAGCAGTTTACGGACAGGGACCAAATTTTATACGCAGTATTTT

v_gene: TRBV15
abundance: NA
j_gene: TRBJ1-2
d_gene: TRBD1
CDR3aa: CATSRVTGDSNGYTF
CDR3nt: TGTGCCACCAGCAGAGTGACAGGGGACTCGAATGGCTACACCTTC

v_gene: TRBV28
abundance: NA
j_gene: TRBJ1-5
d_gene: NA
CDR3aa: CASSPLRGPNQPQHF
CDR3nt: TGTGCCAGCAGTCCTCTCAGGGGCCCAAATCAGCCCCAGCATTTT

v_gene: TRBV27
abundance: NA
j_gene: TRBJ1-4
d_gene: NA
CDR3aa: CASSTGPINEKLFF
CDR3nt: TGTGCCAGCAGCACAGGGCCCATTAATGAAAAACTGTTTTTT

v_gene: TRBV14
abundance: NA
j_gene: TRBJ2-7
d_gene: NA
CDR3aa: CASSLGHHSYEQYF
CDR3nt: TGTGCCAGCAGTTTGGGACATCACTCCTACGAGCAGTACTTC

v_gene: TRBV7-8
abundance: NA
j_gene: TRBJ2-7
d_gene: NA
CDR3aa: CASSPLLLSYEQYF
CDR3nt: TGTGCCAGCAGCCCCCTCCTTTTATCCTACGAGCAGTACTTC

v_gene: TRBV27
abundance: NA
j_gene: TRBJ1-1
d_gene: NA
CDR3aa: CASSQFPSGNTEAFF
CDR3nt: TGTGCCAGCAGTCAGTTTCCCTCAGGAAACACTGAAGCTTTCTTT

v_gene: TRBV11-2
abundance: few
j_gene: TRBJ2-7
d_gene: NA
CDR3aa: CASGRRGSYEQYF
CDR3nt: TGTGCCAGCGGGAGGCGAGGGTCCTACGAGCAGTACTTC

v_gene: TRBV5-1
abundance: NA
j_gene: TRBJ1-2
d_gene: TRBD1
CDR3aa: CASSGQGSNYGYTF
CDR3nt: TGCGCCAGCAGCGGACAGGGTTCTAACTATGGCTACACCTTC